The 5 T cell receptor beta chains presented below share a single source sample, sequenced in a study of T cell responses to AZD1222 COVID-19 vaccine. The assay was immunoSEQ multiplex PCR, and TCRdb's table has in-frame clones only and misses some. Counted here are about 120,000 clones, around 90% occurring once; the ten biggest clones make up over 4%. The starting material was peripheral blood, obtained 28 days after the second dose of the MenACWY control vaccine. These receptors all stem from an adult who received the MenACWY meningococcal vaccine as a control.

In this sample, this clone turned up a few times. The same CDR3 also results from other DNA sequences found in this sample. The chain has TRBV12-3 or TRBV12-4 and TRBJ2-1; D gene uncertain. Trimming cost V 3 bases and J 0 bases, with 3 bases left between them. The CDR3 extends over 13 amino acids. The CDR3 spells CASSLGSYNEQFF. CDR3 nucleotides: TGTGCCAGCAGTTTGGGCTCCTACAATGAGCAGTTCTTC.

In DNA form, the CDR3 reads TGTGCCAGCAGCGTAAGCGGGAACTACGAGCAGTACTTC. This codes for CASSVSGNYEQYF. The chain has TRBV9 and TRBJ2-7, with 7 bases lining up with TRBD2. Per germline, CDR1 SGDLS and CDR2 YYNGEE. The junction had 1 base not matched to a gene; V was cut back by 1 base and J by 3 bases. This CDR3 has 13 amino acids. The full variable domain, in which reference TRBV9 and TRBJ2-7 provide the parts outside the CDR3, is DSGVTQTPKHLITATGQRVTLRCSPRSGDLSVYWYQQSLDQGLQFLIQYYNGEERAKGNILERFSAQQFPDLHSELNLSSLELGDSALYFCASSVSGNYEQYFGPGTRLTVT.

The chain links TRBV2 to TRBJ2-5, with D unresolved. Looked up from germline, CDR1 is SNHLY and CDR2 is FYNNEI. The CDR3 covers 12 residues. The V and J ends lost 4 bases and 4 bases respectively, with 7 bases between them. CDR3 DNA: TGTGCCAGCAGTGTGCTCCTAGAGACCCAGTACTTC. Translation gives CASSVLLETQYF.

This chain uses TRBV28 with TRBJ1-5; TRBD1 matches 9 bases. V lost 5 bases, J lost 2 bases, and 16 bases stayed unmatched. The CDR3 extends over 19 amino acids. Germline V gene sequence: CDR1 MDHEN, CDR2 SYDVKM. As DNA, the CDR3 is TGTGCCAGCAGTCCTAATTCGCTAGGGACAGGGTATGGCAATCAGCCCCAGCATTTT. It is translated as CASSPNSLGTGYGNQPQHF.

This rearrangement joins TRBV5-4 to TRBJ2-1; D is unresolved. V was cut by 4 bases and J by 0 bases, with 11 bases left in between. Germline-derived CDR1 and CDR2 are SGHNT and YYREEE (reference sequence). The CDR3 sequence is 15 residues long. CDR3 amino acids: CASSRSSSSYNEQFF. In DNA form, the CDR3 reads TGTGCCAGCAGCCGATCCTCGAGCTCCTACAATGAGCAGTTCTTC. The full variable domain, its missing parts supplied by reference TRBV5-4 and TRBJ2-1, is ETGVTQSPTHLIKTRGQQVTLRCSSQSGHNTVSWYQQALGQGPQFIFQYYREEENGRGNFPPRFSGLQFPNYSSELNVNALELDDSALYLCASSRSSSSYNEQFFGPGTRLTVL.